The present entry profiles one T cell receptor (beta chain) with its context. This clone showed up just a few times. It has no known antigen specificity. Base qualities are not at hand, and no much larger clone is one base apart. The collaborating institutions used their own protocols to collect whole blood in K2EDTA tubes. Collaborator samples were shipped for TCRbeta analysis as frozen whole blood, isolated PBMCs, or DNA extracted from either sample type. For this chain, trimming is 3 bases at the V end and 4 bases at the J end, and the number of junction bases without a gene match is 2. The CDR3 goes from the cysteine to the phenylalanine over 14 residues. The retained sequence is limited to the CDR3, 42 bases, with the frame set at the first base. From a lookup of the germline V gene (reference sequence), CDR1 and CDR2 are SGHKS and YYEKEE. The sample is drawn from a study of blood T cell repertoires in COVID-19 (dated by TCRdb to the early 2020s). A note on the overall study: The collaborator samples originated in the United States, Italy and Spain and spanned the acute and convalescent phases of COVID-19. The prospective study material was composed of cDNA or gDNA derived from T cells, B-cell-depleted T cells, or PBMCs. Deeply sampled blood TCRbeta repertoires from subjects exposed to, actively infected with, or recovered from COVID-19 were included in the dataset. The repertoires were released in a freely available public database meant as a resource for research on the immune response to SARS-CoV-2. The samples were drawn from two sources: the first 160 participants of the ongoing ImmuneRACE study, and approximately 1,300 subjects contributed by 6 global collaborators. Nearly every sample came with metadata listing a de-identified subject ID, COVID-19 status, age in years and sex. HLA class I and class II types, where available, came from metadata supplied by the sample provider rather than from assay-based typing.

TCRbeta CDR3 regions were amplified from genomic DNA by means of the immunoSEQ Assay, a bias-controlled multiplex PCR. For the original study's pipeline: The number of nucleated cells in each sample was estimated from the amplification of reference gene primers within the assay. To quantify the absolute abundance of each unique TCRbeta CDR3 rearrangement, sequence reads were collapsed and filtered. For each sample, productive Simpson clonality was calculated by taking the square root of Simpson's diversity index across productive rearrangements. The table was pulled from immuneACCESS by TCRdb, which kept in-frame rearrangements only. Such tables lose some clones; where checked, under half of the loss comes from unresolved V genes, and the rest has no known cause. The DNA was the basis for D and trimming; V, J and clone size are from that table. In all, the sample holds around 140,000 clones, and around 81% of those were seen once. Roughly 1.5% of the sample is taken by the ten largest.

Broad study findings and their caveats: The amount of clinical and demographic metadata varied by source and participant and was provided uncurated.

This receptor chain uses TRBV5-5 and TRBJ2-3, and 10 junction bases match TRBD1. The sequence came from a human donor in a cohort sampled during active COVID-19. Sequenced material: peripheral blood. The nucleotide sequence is TGTGCCAGCAGCTGGACAGGGGGTGCAGATACGCAGTATTTT. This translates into CASSWTGGADTQYF.